This T cell receptor (beta chain) comes out of a study of neurological immune-mediated disorders. From germline, CDR1 is DFQATT and CDR2 SNEGSKA (reference sequence). CDR3 size: 16 residues. V dropped 0 bases and J dropped 9; count of bases not matched to a gene: 9. The table lists this clonotype with many counts. In TCRdb, the 5' RACE reads were re-called with MiXCR into one record per CDR3 protein. The sample includes about 69,000 distinct CDR3 sequences, 3.9% of them seen just once. The chain carries TRBV20-1 and TRBJ2-1; 12 bases are shared with TRBD2. Sequencing used PBMCs. This clonotype was sampled from a young man with multiple sclerosis. CDR3 sequence: CSARDLLAGGRSEQFF. CDR3 bases: TGCAGTGCTAGAGATCTTCTAGCGGGGGGGCGGAGTGAGCAGTTCTTC.